Presented here are 4 T cell receptor beta chains from one specimen sequenced in a study of blood T cell repertoires in COVID-19. Clones were read by immunoSEQ multiplex PCR, and TCRdb kept only the in-frame ones, dropping some. The sample yields fewer than 65,000 clones, 75% to 90% seen once. Source material: peripheral blood. The receptors come from a man aged 55 to 70 with acute or convalescent COVID-19.

The V gene is TRBV23-1, the J gene TRBJ2-5, with 13 bases lining up with TRBD2. TRBV23-1 is known as an ORF, though its function is uncertain. The length of the CDR3 is 19 residues. V lost 0 bases, J lost 2 bases, and 9 bases stayed unmatched. CDR3 DNA sequence: TGCGCCAGCAGTCAATCCTTGGGACTAGCGGGAAGCGTTCAAGAGACCCAGTACTTC. Translated: CASSQSLGLAGSVQETQYF.

The sample holds one count of this clone. J is TRBJ2-5 and V is TRBV27, with 7 bases identical to TRBD1. The CDR3 is 14 residues long. The germline gives CDR1 MNHEY, CDR2 SMNVEV (reference sequence). V was pared by 5 bases and J by 5 bases, with 8 bases of the junction left unmatched. CDR3 DNA: TGTGCCAGCAGTACCAGGGACAGCAGGGAGACCCAGTACTTC. This translates into CASSTRDSRETQYF.

The chain combines TRBV29-1 with TRBJ1-4; 8 bases are shared with TRBD1. J lost 7 bases, V lost 7 bases, and 8 bases had no gene match. The CDR3 extends over 13 amino acids. CDR1 is SQVTM and CDR2 is ANQGSEA in the germline V gene. The CDR3 spells CSAQGAQGEKLFF. In nucleotides, the CDR3 is TGCAGCGCCCAGGGGGCGCAGGGTGAAAAACTGTTTTTT.

CDR3 bases: TGTGCCAGCAGCCCGACAGGGGACTATGGCTACACCTTC. Translating gives CASSPTGDYGYTF. The rearrangement links TRBV5-5 to TRBJ1-2, with TRBD1 matching over 8 bases. V dropped 4 bases and J dropped 3; count of bases not matched to a gene: 2. Germline lookup yields CDR1 SGHKS and CDR2 YYEKEE (reference sequence). This CDR3 spans 13 amino acids.